This section outlines one TCR beta chain sequence together with its context. The sample comes from a study of blood T cell repertoires in COVID-19. The data were produced by immunoSEQ multiplex PCR, yet TCRdb's version contains in-frame clones alone and is incomplete. The sample carries a few hundred thousand clones, just under 90% recorded once. V was clipped by 3 bases and J by 3 bases; unmatched bases: 9. Germline V gene sequence: CDR1 SGHRS, CDR2 YFSETQ. CDR3 size: 16 residues. The TCR was taken from a young man who had recovered from COVID-19. The rearrangement uses TRBV5-1 and TRBJ2-3, with 8 bases aligning to TRBD2. Sequenced material: PBMCs or T cells enriched from blood (not recorded which). The CDR3 DNA sequence: TGCGCCAGCAGCTGGCCCCCTAGCGGGCGTACAGATACGCAGTATTTT. This sequence encodes CASSWPPSGRTDTQYF.